The entry below gives a single T cell receptor (beta chain) sequence along with its context. The sample originates from a study of blood T cell dynamics during melanoma immunotherapy. Study-wide context: Metastatic melanoma patients received first-line pembrolizumab or nivolumab plus ipilimumab.

The method was immunoSEQ multiplex PCR; TCRdb's version includes in-frame clones alone and lacks a portion of them. The data hold several thousand clones, with approximately 91% observed a single time. The time point is: week 3, after first cycle of checkpoint inhibitor. The CDR3 has 14 residues. Trimming cost V 3 bases and J 4 bases, with 12 bases left between them. From germline, CDR1 is KGHSH and CDR2 LQKENI. This TCR was sampled from a human donor with melanoma. The chain joins TRBV18 to TRBJ2-5; weak D call: TRBD2 (6 bases). The sequences come from blood, collected from a patient treated with checkpoint blockade. For the CDR3, the DNA is TGTGCCAGCTCACCTATTGGGACTGCAGAGACCCAGTACTTC. Amino acid sequence: CASSPIGTAETQYF.